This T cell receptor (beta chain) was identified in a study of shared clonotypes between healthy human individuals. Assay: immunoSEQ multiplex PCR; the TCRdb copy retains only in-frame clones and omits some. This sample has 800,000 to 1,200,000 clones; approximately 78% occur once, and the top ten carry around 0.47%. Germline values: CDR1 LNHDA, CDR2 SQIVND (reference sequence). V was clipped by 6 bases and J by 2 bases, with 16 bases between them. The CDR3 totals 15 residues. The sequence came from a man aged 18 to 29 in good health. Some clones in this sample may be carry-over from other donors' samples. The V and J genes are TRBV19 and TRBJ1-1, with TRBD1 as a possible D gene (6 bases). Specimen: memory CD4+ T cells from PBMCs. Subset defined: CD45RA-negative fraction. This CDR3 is CASRLLGGGNTEAFF. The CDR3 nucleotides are TGTGCCAGTAGGCTCCTTGGTGGGGGCAACACTGAAGCTTTCTTT. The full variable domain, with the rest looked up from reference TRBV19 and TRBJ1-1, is DGGITQSPKYLFRKEGQNVTLSCEQNLNHDAMYWYRQDPGQGLRLIYYSQIVNDFQKGDIAEGYSVSREKKESFPLTVTSAQKNPTAFYLCASRLLGGGNTEAFFGQGTRLTVV.